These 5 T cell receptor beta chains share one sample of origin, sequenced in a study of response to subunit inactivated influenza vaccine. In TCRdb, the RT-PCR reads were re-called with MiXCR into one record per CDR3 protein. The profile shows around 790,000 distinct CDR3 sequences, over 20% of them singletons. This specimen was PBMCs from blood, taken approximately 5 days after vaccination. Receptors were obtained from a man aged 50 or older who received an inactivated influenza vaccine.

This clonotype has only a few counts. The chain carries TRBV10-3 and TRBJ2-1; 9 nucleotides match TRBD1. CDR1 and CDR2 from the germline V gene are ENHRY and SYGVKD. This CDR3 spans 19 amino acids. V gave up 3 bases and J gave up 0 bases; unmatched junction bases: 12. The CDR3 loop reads CAISESRTGAKSSYNEQFF. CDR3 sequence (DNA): TGTGCCATCAGTGAATCCAGGACAGGGGCCAAAAGCTCCTACAATGAGCAGTTCTTC.

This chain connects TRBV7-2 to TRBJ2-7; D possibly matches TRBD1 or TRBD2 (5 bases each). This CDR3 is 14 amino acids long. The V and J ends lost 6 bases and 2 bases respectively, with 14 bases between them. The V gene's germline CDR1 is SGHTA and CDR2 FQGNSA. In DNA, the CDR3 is TGTGCCAGCAGGGACGGTCGGGGCGCCTACGAGCAGTACTTC. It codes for CASRDGRGAYEQYF.

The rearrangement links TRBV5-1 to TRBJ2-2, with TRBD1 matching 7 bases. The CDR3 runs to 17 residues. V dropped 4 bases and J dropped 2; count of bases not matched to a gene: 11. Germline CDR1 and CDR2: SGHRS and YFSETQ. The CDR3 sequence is CASSDNPGQSNTGELFF. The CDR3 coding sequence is TGCGCCAGCAGCGATAACCCGGGACAGAGCAACACCGGGGAGCTGTTTTTT.

CDR3 protein: CASSYIGQGEDTGELFF. CDR3 nucleotide sequence: TGTGCCAGCAGTTACATAGGACAGGGCGAGGACACCGGGGAGCTGTTTTTT. The rearrangement links TRBV6-7 to TRBJ2-2; 8 bases fit TRBD1. TRBV6-7 is labeled an ORF, and its function is uncertain. The CDR3 length is 17 residues. Trimming took 2 bases from V and 3 from J; bases not matched to a gene: 8.

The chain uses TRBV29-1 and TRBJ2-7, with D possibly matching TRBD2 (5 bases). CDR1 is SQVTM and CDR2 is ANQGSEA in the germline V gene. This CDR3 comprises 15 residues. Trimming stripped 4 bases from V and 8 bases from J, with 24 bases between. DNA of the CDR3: TGCAGCGTTGCCGAGCTTACTAAGGGAGTCGTAAAGCAGTACTTC. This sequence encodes CSVAELTKGVVKQYF.